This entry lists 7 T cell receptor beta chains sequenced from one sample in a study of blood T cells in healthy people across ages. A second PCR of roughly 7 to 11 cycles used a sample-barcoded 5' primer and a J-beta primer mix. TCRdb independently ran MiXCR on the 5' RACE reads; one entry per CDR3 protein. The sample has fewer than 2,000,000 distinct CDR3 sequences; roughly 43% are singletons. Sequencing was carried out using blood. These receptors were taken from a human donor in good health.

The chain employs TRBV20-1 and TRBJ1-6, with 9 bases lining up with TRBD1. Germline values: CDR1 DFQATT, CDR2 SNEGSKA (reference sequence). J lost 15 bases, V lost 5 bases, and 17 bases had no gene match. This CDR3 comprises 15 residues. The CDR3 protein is CSAGKTGGPMANLHF. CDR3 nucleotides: TGCAGTGCTGGGAAGACAGGGGGTCCGATGGCAAACCTCCACTTT.

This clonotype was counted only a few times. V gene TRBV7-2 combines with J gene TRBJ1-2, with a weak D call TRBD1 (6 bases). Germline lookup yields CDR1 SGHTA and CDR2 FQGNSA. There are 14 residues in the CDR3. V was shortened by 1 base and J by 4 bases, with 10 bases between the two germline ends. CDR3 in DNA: TGTGCCAGCAGCTTAGACAGGGCTCTCTATGGCTACACCTTC. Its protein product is CASSLDRALYGYTF.

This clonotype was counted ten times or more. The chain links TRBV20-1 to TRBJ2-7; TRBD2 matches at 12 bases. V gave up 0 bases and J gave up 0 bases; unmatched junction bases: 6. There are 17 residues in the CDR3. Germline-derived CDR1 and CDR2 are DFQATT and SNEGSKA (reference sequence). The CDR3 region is CSARDVKTSGGSYEQYF. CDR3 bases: TGCAGTGCTAGAGATGTTAAGACTAGCGGGGGCTCCTACGAGCAGTACTTC.

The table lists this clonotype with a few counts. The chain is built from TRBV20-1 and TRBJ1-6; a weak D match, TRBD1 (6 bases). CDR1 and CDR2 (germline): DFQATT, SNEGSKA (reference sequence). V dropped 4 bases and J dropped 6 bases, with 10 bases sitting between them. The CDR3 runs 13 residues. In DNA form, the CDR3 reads TGCAGTGCTACAGGGGCTGGTAATTCACCCCTCCACTTT. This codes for CSATGAGNSPLHF.

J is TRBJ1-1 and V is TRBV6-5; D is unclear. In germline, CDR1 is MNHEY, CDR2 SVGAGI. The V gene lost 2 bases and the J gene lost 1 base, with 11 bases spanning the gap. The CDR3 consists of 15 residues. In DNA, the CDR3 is TGTGCCAGCAGTTACGTCGGTTACACGAACACTGAAGCTTTCTTT. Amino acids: CASSYVGYTNTEAFF.

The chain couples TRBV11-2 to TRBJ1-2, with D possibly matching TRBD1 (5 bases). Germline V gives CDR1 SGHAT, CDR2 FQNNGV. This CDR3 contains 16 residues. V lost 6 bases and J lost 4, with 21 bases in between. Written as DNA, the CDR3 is TGTGCCAGCAGACAACCTTACACGAAGACAGTCTATGGCTACACCTTC. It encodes CASRQPYTKTVYGYTF.

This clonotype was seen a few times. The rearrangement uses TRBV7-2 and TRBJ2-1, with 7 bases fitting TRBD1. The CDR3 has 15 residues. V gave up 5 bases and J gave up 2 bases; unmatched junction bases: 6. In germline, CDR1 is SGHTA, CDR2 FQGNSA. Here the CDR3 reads CASSSRQGPYNEQFF. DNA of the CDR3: TGTGCCAGCAGCAGCCGACAGGGACCCTACAATGAGCAGTTCTTC.